This T cell receptor (beta chain) was profiled in a study of shared clonotypes between healthy human individuals. As defined, naive CD8 cells were CD45RO-negative and positively selected for CCR7, with terminally differentiated effector memory CD45RA+ cells excluded. With respect to this clone: The antigen is not known.

Study-level findings and limits: What rarefaction showed was incomplete sorted-subset sequencing despite large depth.

Per the germline V gene, CDR1 is SGHRS and CDR2 is YFSETQ. The CDR3 has 16 amino acids. J lost 0 bases, V lost 4 bases, and 8 bases had no gene match. The data were produced by immunoSEQ multiplex PCR, yet TCRdb's version contains in-frame clones alone and is incomplete. Of around 2.1 million clones in the sample, about 93% were seen once. Sequencing input: naive CD8+ T cells from PBMCs. The origin of this receptor is a man in his late teens or twenties in good health. Some clones in this sample may be carry-over from other donors' samples. The rearrangement joins TRBV5-1 to TRBJ2-7; TRBD2 agrees at 9 bases. The CDR3 loop is CASSPPASGISYEQYF. DNA of the CDR3: TGCGCCAGCAGCCCTCCGGCTAGCGGGATCTCCTACGAGCAGTACTTC.